The 16 T cell receptor beta chains in this list originate from one sample, sequenced in a study of regulatory T cells in long-lasting Graves disease. Relying on iRepertoire HTBI primers and Arm-PCR of CDR3 regions, the team built TCR beta libraries. TCRdb re-derived calls from the multiplex PCR reads in MiXCR, one entry per CDR3 protein. The sample has about 660,000 distinct CDR3 sequences; about 32% are singletons. The time point denotes: persistent/refractory GD, antithyroid drugs over 5 years with positive TRAb. RNA extracted from PBMCs served as the sequencing template. The sequenced sample was peripheral blood mononuclear cells (PBMCs), obtained when the disease was refractory, from a patient treated with antithyroid drugs. Every receptor here comes from a female donor with Graves disease.

V and J are TRBV2 and TRBJ1-2; a possible D gene is TRBD1 (5 bases). V lost 4 bases, J lost 4 bases, and 7 bases lay in between. Looked up from germline, CDR1 is SNHLY and CDR2 is FYNNEI. The length of the CDR3 is 12 residues. The CDR3 nucleotides read TGTGCCAGCAGTGTGGGACTCTATGGCTACACCTTC. It yields the protein CASSVGLYGYTF.

The chain links TRBV7-9 to TRBJ2-7; perhaps TRBD1 as D (5 bases). Germline CDR1 is SEHNR and CDR2 is FQNEAQ (reference sequence). V dropped 5 bases and J dropped 3 bases, with 20 bases sitting between them. The CDR3 loop spans 16 amino acids. CDR3 DNA sequence: TGTGCCAGCAGCCCTACTTGGGGCAGGGAAGACTACGAGCAGTACTTC. Translating it yields CASSPTWGREDYEQYF.

In its sample, this clonotype was seen a few times. The V gene is TRBV24-1, the J gene TRBJ1-1, with D possibly TRBD1 on 6 matching bases. From germline, CDR1 is KGHDR and CDR2 SFDVKD. The V end was cut by 6 bases, the J end by 9 bases, with 13 bases between. The CDR3 is made up of 12 amino acids. As DNA, the CDR3 is TGTGCCACCAGTCAACCCGGGACAAAAGCTTTCTTT. Translation: CATSQPGTKAFF.

The V and J genes are TRBV27 and TRBJ2-7; 7 positions match TRBD1. The CDR3 extends over 19 amino acids. Germline V gene lookup returns CDR1 MNHEY and CDR2 SMNVEV (reference sequence). J was trimmed by 0 bases and V by 3 bases; bases with no gene match: 17. CDR3 residues: CASSLDRPDRIRSSYEQYF. DNA of the CDR3: TGTGCCAGCAGTTTGGACAGACCGGACAGGATACGGAGCTCCTACGAGCAGTACTTC.

The chain employs TRBV7-2 and TRBJ2-7; possibly TRBD2 for D (5 bases). The CDR3 extends over 15 amino acids. The V end lost 5 bases, the J end lost 4 bases, and 18 bases lay between the germline ends. Germline CDR1 reads SGHTA; CDR2 reads FQGNSA. The DNA for the CDR3 is TGTGCCAGCAGCCTTGTATCAGACCCGGGATACGAGCAGTACTTC. This translates into CASSLVSDPGYEQYF.

Only a few counts were recorded for this clonotype. The V and J genes are TRBV11-2 and TRBJ1-5; TRBD1 matches at 7 bases. Germline values: CDR1 SGHAT, CDR2 FQNNGV. The CDR3 contains 15 residues. With V trimmed by 5 bases and J by 0 bases, 4 bases remained unmatched. The CDR3 region has the DNA TGTGCCAGCAGCCCGGGACAGATTAGCAATCAGCCCCAGCATTTT. This encodes CASSPGQISNQPQHF.

Details on this clonotype: Germline and junction disagree at one end, which may indicate a read error. The chain combines TRBV10-3 with TRBJ2-2, with a tentative D call TRBD2 (6 bases). Germline-derived CDR1 and CDR2 are ENHRY and SYGVKD. CDR3 length: 14 residues. The CDR3 spells CASSLGPGVGELFF. The CDR3 nucleotides are TGTGCCAGCAGTTTAGGCCCGGGGGTCGGGGAGCTGTTTTTT.

CDR3 DNA sequence: TGTGCCAGCTCACCAACGATTGGGAGGTCCTACGAGCAGTACTTC. It encodes CASSPTIGRSYEQYF. The V gene is TRBV18, the J gene TRBJ2-7, with D tentatively TRBD2 (6 bases). The CDR3 loop spans 15 amino acids. V was shortened by 2 bases and J by 1 base, with 12 bases between the two germline ends. The germline gives CDR1 KGHSH, CDR2 LQKENI.

This clonotype was seen a handful of times. The chain couples TRBV6-1 to TRBJ2-7, with D possibly matching TRBD1 (6 bases). CDR3 length: 12 residues. Germline CDR1 reads MNHNS; CDR2 reads SASEGT. Trimming took off 3 bases at V and 7 bases at J, with 10 bases between the two ends. The CDR3 loop reads CASSEGAKEQYF. The DNA for the CDR3 is TGTGCCAGCAGTGAGGGGGCGAAAGAGCAGTACTTC.

In this sample, this clonotype turned up many times. The chain employs TRBV2 and TRBJ2-5; 9 bases match TRBD1. The CDR3 contains 14 residues. V was clipped by 4 bases and J by 5 bases; unmatched bases: 5. CDR1 SNHLY and CDR2 FYNNEI come from the germline V gene. The CDR3 sequence: CASSVDGTGETQYF. CDR3 nucleotides: TGTGCCAGCAGTGTCGACGGGACAGGGGAGACCCAGTACTTC.

The V and J genes are TRBV20-1 and TRBJ2-7; 11 bases are shared with TRBD2. This CDR3 region has 18 residues. CDR1 and CDR2 (germline): DFQATT, SNEGSKA (reference sequence). After removal of 5 bases from V and 5 bases from J, the junction contained 20 bases not matched to a gene. The CDR3 nucleotides are TGCAGTGCTTACCCCACGGGACTAGCGGACCTCTCCTCTGACGAGCAGTACTTC. The encoded protein is CSAYPTGLADLSSDEQYF.

The chain combines TRBV15 with TRBJ2-1; D remains ambiguous. The germline V gene has CDR1 LNHNV and CDR2 YYDKDF (reference sequence). The V gene lost 9 bases and the J gene lost 2 bases, with 14 bases spanning the gap. The CDR3 contains 14 residues. CDR3 DNA sequence: TGTGCCACTCGACTTAGCTTCGCCTACAATGAGCAGTTCTTC. Its protein product is CATRLSFAYNEQFF.

This chain joins TRBV5-1 and TRBJ1-1; possible D gene TRBD1, 5 bases. Trimming left V 0 bases short and J 6 bases short, with 12 bases between. The CDR3 has 14 amino acids. CDR1 is SGHRS, CDR2 YFSETQ, per germline. The CDR3 DNA is TGCGCCAGCAGCTTGGCCCAGGGTCCCGCTGAAGCTTTCTTT. Protein: CASSLAQGPAEAFF.

This clonotype was seen only a few times. J is TRBJ2-5 and V is TRBV30, with 10 bases lining up with TRBD2. This CDR3 is built from 15 residues. After removal of 5 bases from V and 1 base from J, the junction contained 7 bases not matched to a gene. The V gene's germline CDR1 is GTSNPN and CDR2 SVGIG (reference sequence). DNA for the CDR3: TGTGCCTGGCGTAGACTAGCGGGTATCCAAGAGACCCAGTACTTC. Its protein is CAWRRLAGIQETQYF.

The chain uses TRBV10-1 and TRBJ1-3; the D is unclear. The CDR3 sequence is 14 residues long. V was pared by 2 bases and J by 0 bases, with 5 bases between. In germline, CDR1 is WNHNN, CDR2 SYGVQD (reference sequence). Here the CDR3 DNA reads TGCGCCAGCAGTGAGGAGCTCTCTGGAAACACCATATATTTT. This translates into CASSEELSGNTIYF.

The CDR3: CASSWPQGDLPYEQYF. Here the CDR3 DNA reads TGCGCCAGCAGCTGGCCACAGGGGGACTTACCCTACGAGCAGTACTTC. The chain employs TRBV5-1 and TRBJ2-7, with 8 bases matching TRBD1. The germline V gene has CDR1 SGHRS and CDR2 YFSETQ. This CDR3 has 16 residues. V gave up 3 bases and J gave up 2 bases; unmatched junction bases: 10.